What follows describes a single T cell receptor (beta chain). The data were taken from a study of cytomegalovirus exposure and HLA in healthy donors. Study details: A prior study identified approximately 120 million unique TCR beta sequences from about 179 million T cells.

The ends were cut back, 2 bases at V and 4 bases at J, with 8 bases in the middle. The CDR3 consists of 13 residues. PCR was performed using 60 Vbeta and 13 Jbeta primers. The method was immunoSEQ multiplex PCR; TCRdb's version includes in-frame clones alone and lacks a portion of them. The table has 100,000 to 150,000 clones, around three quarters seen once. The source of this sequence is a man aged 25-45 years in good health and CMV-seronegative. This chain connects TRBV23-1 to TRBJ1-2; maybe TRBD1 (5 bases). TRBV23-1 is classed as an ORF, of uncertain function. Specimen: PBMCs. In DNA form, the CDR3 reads TGCGCCAGCAGTCAAGCAGGGTCCTATGGCTACACCTTC. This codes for CASSQAGSYGYTF.